This paragraph covers one T cell receptor (beta chain) sequence. The sample belongs to a study of blood T cell repertoires in COVID-19. Study information: Researchers got acute and convalescent COVID-19 samples from the United States, Italy and Spain.

Trimming left V 8 bases short and J 5 bases short, with 12 bases between. This CDR3 region has 13 residues. Germline V lookup: CDR1 LNHDA, CDR2 SQIVND (reference sequence). The table came from immunoSEQ multiplex PCR; TCRdb's copy has only in-frame clones and leaves some out. Of over 250,000 clones in the sample, 85% to 90% were seen once. The sequenced sample was peripheral blood. The sequence derives from a human donor in a cohort sampled during active COVID-19. The chain carries TRBV19 and TRBJ2-2; perhaps TRBD1 as D (5 bases). DNA for the CDR3: TGTGCCAGTCGTGACAGAGGAACCGGGGAGCTGTTTTTT. This gives the protein CASRDRGTGELFF.